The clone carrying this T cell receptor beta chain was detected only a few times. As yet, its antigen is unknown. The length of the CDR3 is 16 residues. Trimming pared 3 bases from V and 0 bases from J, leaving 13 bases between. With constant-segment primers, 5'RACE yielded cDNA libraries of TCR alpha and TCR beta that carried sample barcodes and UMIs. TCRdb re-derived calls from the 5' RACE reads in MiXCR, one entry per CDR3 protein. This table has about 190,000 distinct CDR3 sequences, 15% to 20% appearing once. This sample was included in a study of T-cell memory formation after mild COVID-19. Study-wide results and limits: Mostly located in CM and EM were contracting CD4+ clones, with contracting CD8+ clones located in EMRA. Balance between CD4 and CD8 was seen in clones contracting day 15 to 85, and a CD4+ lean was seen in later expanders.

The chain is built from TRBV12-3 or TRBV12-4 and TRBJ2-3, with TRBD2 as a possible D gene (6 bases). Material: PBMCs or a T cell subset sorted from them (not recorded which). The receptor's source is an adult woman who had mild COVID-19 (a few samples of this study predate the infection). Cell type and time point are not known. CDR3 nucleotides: TGTGCCAGCAGTTTCGAGGCGGGAACCAGCACAGATACGCAGTATTTT. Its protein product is CASSFEAGTSTDTQYF.